This TCR beta chain was recorded in a study of T cells in Graves' hyperthyroidism and ophthalmopathy. Absent ophthalmopathy progression within 18 months defined stable Graves' hyperthyroidism. The PBMCs studied were ones that came from 10 ml fresh peripheral blood. CDR1 is ENHRY, CDR2 SYGVKD, per germline. The CDR3 runs 12 residues. Between the trimmed V and J ends, which lost 10 bases and 5 bases, there was a span of 14 bases. Researchers took RNA transcripts and amplified the TCR beta CDR3 regions from them. The HTBI set primed first-round TCR CDR3 RT-PCR. TCRdb processed the multiplex PCR reads anew with MiXCR; each CDR3 protein has one entry. The table shows hundreds of thousands of distinct CDR3 sequences, with around 40% occurring only once.

V and J are TRBV10-3 and TRBJ1-2; D is undetermined. The sample comprised blood. The sequence was obtained from a woman in her thirties or forties with Graves' hyperthyroidism. The CDR3 loop reads CASMASYYGYTF. The CDR3 DNA reads as TGTGCCAGCATGGCATCTTATTATGGCTACACCTTC.